The 17 T cell receptor beta chains in this list originate from one sample, sequenced in a study of cytomegalovirus exposure and HLA in healthy donors. PCR employed 60 Vbeta and 13 Jbeta primers. The data were produced by immunoSEQ multiplex PCR, yet TCRdb's version contains in-frame clones alone and is incomplete. The data hold roughly 140,000 clones, with about three quarters observed a single time. The sequenced sample was PBMCs. The receptors derive from a human donor in good health.

In DNA form, the CDR3 reads TGTGCCAGCAGTGATGATAGCGGGAGCTCCTACGAGCAGTACTTC. Amino acids: CASSDDSGSSYEQYF. The chain has TRBV2 and TRBJ2-5; 9 nucleotides match TRBD2. Gene TRBJ2-7 matches the end of the DNA better, so the J call may be wrong. The CDR3 consists of 15 residues. CDR1 is SNHLY and CDR2 is FYNNEI in the germline V gene.

V and J are TRBV18 and TRBJ1-2; the D gene is possibly TRBD1 (5 bases). The CDR3 is made up of 14 amino acids. V was shortened by 3 bases and J by 0 bases, with 8 bases between the two germline ends. CDR1 is KGHSH and CDR2 is LQKENI in the germline V gene. For the CDR3, the DNA is TGTGCCAGCTCACCGGAGACAGCTAACTATGGCTACACCTTC. It codes for CASSPETANYGYTF.

In its sample, this clone was seen a few times. The gene calls are TRBV21-1 and TRBJ1-1; the D call TRBD1 from the table was never checked on the DNA. TRBV21-1 is reported as a pseudogene. CDR3 length: 14 amino acids. In nucleotides, the CDR3 is TGTGCCAGCAGCAAAGGGACAGGGTCCACTGAAGCTTTCTTT. It translates to CASSKGTGSTEAFF.

The chain combines TRBV2 with TRBJ2-3; no clear D gene. CDR1 and CDR2 from the germline V gene are SNHLY and FYNNEI. The CDR3 spans 12 residues. V dropped 3 bases and J dropped 4 bases, with 5 bases sitting between them. DNA of the CDR3: TGTGCCAGCAGTGAGGGCCCAGATACGCAGTATTTT. Translation: CASSEGPDTQYF. Using reference TRBV2 and TRBJ2-3 for the parts outside the CDR3, the full variable domain is EPEVTQTPSHQVTQMGQEVILRCVPISNHLYFYWYRQILGQKVEFLVSFYNNEISEKSEIFDDQFSVERPDGSNFTLKIRSTKLEDSAMYFCASSEGPDTQYFGPGTRLTVL.

The chain joins TRBV15 to TRBJ1-3; weak D call: TRBD1 (6 bases). Germline CDR1 and CDR2: LNHNV and YYDKDF (reference sequence). The V end lost 2 bases, the J end lost 4 bases, and 12 bases lay between the germline ends. This CDR3 is built from 15 residues. The CDR3: CATSRSQGFGNTIYF. In nucleotides, the CDR3 is TGTGCCACCAGCAGATCACAGGGCTTCGGAAACACCATATATTTT.

The V and J genes are TRBV19 and TRBJ1-5; unclear D gene. The V end lost 7 bases, the J end lost 1 base, and 14 bases lay between the germline ends. Germline-derived CDR1 and CDR2 are LNHDA and SQIVND (reference sequence). CDR3 length: 15 amino acids. The CDR3 here is CASTFSRGSNQPQHF. CDR3 nucleotides: TGTGCCAGTACCTTCTCTCGGGGAAGCAATCAGCCCCAGCATTTT.

This clone was seen only a few times. The rearrangement links TRBV9 to TRBJ2-5; D may be TRBD2 (6 bases). This CDR3 region has 14 residues. Trimming took 2 bases from V and 5 from J, leaving 13 bases between them. CDR1 and CDR2 (germline): SGDLS, YYNGEE. CDR3 sequence (DNA): TGTGCCAGCAGCGTGGGGACTGCCTGGGAGACCCAGTACTTC. As protein: CASSVGTAWETQYF.

The chain joins TRBV2 to TRBJ1-4; 8 bases align to TRBD1. Germline lookup yields CDR1 SNHLY and CDR2 FYNNEI. CDR3 length equals 16 residues. V gave up 2 bases and J gave up 7 bases; unmatched junction bases: 9. The CDR3 sequence is CASSENLTGDTEKLFF. The CDR3 DNA follows: TGTGCCAGCAGTGAAAACCTGACAGGGGATACTGAAAAACTGTTTTTT.

V and J are TRBV6-5 and TRBJ2-5, with 7 bases fitting TRBD1. The DNA end favors TRBJ2-7, so the J call may be wrong. The V gene's germline CDR1 is MNHEY and CDR2 SVGAGI. The CDR3 is 15 amino acids. The DNA for the CDR3 is TGTGCCAGCACCCCTAAGACAGGGACCTCCTACGAGCAGTACTTC. Encoded protein: CASTPKTGTSYEQYF.

V gene TRBV4-1 combines with J gene TRBJ2-1; 15 bases are shared with TRBD2. The ends lost 4 bases at V and 9 bases at J; junction bases unmatched: 7. The CDR3 is 16 residues long. The germline V gene has CDR1 MGHRA and CDR2 YSYEKL. The CDR3 region is CASSPGLAGGLGEQFF. Written as DNA, the CDR3 is TGCGCCAGCAGCCCGGGACTAGCGGGAGGATTGGGTGAGCAGTTCTTC.

The chain is built from TRBV10-1 and TRBJ2-7; TRBD2 matches at 11 bases. Germline V lookup: CDR1 WNHNN, CDR2 SYGVQD (reference sequence). Trimming at V came to 4 bases and at J to 6 bases, leaving 5 bases not matched to a gene. This CDR3 comprises 14 residues. CDR3 nucleotides: TGCGCCAGCAGTGGTAGCGGGAGGGCCCGCGAGCAGTACTTC. Translated, it gives CASSGSGRAREQYF.

The chain joins TRBV6-1 to TRBJ1-3; D is undetermined. The CDR3 has 13 residues. Germline assignment: CDR1 MNHNS and CDR2 SASEGT. V was pared by 7 bases and J by 0 bases, with 7 bases between. CDR3 in amino acids: CASKRSSGNTIYF. Here the CDR3 DNA reads TGTGCCAGCAAGAGGAGCTCTGGAAACACCATATATTTT.

Regarding this clone: Germline and junction disagree at one end, which may indicate a read error. V usage is TRBV2 and J usage is TRBJ2-3; D call uncertain. The germline V gene encodes CDR1 SNHLY and CDR2 FYNNEI. The CDR3 is 13 amino acids. CDR3 sequence (DNA): TGTGCCAGCAGTACTCCTGACACACATACGCAGTATTTT. This sequence encodes CASSTPDTHTQYF.

The V call is TRBV7-6, the J call TRBJ1-2; tentative D call: TRBD1 (5 bases). This CDR3 region has 14 residues. Per germline, CDR1 SGHVS and CDR2 FNYEAQ. V lost 0 bases to trimming and J lost 1 base, with 6 bases between them. The CDR3 DNA reads TGTGCCAGCAGCTTAGCAGGGGATAACTATGGCTACACCTTC. It is translated as CASSLAGDNYGYTF.

V gene TRBV2 combines with J gene TRBJ2-4, with D unresolved. Deletions cut 5 bases from V and 8 bases from J, with 10 bases between. The CDR3 sequence is 12 residues long. Germline V CDR1 and CDR2: SNHLY, FYNNEI. CDR3 nucleotide sequence: TGTGCCAGCAGTACCCGGGTGGACATTCAGTACTTC. This codes for CASSTRVDIQYF.

This sequence joins TRBV6-1 and TRBJ1-1, with 7 positions matching TRBD1. Germline CDR1 reads MNHNS; CDR2 reads SASEGT. The CDR3 is 13 residues long. V lost 6 bases to trimming and J lost 4 bases; unmatched junction nucleotides: 5. The CDR3 reads CASRGTVGTEAFF. The CDR3 DNA reads TGTGCCAGCAGAGGGACAGTCGGCACTGAAGCTTTCTTT.

The chain couples TRBV30 to TRBJ1-1; D gene uncertain. Per the germline V gene, CDR1 is GTSNPN and CDR2 is SVGIG (reference sequence). The V and J ends lost 5 bases and 1 base respectively, with 5 bases between them. CDR3 length: 11 amino acids. DNA of the CDR3: TGTGCCTGGGGGCAGAACACTGAAGCTTTCTTT. Encoded protein: CAWGQNTEAFF.